Listed below are T cell receptor beta chains from one sample, sequenced in a study of cytomegalovirus exposure and HLA in healthy donors. Measured with immunoSEQ multiplex PCR; TCRdb has only the in-frame clones, and not every one. The sample shows about 250,000 clones, 75% to 85% of them seen only once. The sequencing input was PBMCs. The source is a girl between 2 and 10 years old in good health and CMV-seronegative. Each CDR3 is given with its conserved first and last residue. Each record gives: D gene, V gene, J gene, clone size, CDR3 protein, CDR3 DNA. D genes are given only for firm matches. For some rows the clone size is stated as once, few or many, or as a class when expanded; others skip it.

D gene: TRBD1; V gene: TRBV18; J gene: TRBJ2-7; clone size: NA; CDR3 protein: CASSPGQGPGYEQYF; CDR3 DNA: TGTGCCAGCTCACCGGGACAGGGGCCAGGTTACGAGCAGTACTTC
D gene: NA; V gene: TRBV9; J gene: TRBJ2-7; clone size: NA; CDR3 protein: CASSVAWGAIYEQYF; CDR3 DNA: TGTGCCAGCAGCGTAGCTTGGGGCGCTATCTACGAGCAGTACTTC
D gene: NA; V gene: TRBV9; J gene: TRBJ2-1; clone size: NA; CDR3 protein: CASSARRANEQFF; CDR3 DNA: TGTGCCAGTAGCGCGAGGAGGGCGAATGAGCAGTTCTTC
D gene: TRBD1; V gene: TRBV7-9; J gene: TRBJ1-1; clone size: NA; CDR3 protein: CSSSLVPGGQGNTEAFF; CDR3 DNA: TGTTCCAGCAGCTTAGTCCCCGGGGGACAGGGCAACACTGAAGCTTTCTTT
D gene: NA; V gene: TRBV15; J gene: TRBJ1-1; clone size: NA; CDR3 protein: CATSRDRGTEAFF; CDR3 DNA: TGTGCCACCAGCAGAGATCGAGGGACTGAAGCTTTCTTT
D gene: NA; V gene: TRBV27; J gene: TRBJ2-7; clone size: NA; CDR3 protein: CASSSRFRQVTYEQYF; CDR3 DNA: TGTGCCAGCAGTTCACGATTTAGACAGGTTACCTACGAGCAGTACTTC
D gene: TRBD1; V gene: TRBV6-1; J gene: TRBJ2-1; clone size: few; CDR3 protein: CASRGTATSYNEQFF; CDR3 DNA: TGTGCCAGCAGAGGGACAGCTACCTCCTACAATGAGCAGTTCTTC
D gene: NA; V gene: TRBV5-1; J gene: TRBJ2-7; clone size: few; CDR3 protein: CASRSGLHYEQYF; CDR3 DNA: TGCGCCAGCAGATCGGGACTCCACTACGAGCAGTACTTC
D gene: TRBD1; V gene: TRBV12-5; J gene: TRBJ2-7; clone size: NA; CDR3 protein: CASGLGGQGSSYEQYF; CDR3 DNA: TGTGCTAGTGGTTTGGGTGGACAGGGAAGCTCCTACGAGCAGTACTTC
D gene: NA; V gene: TRBV5-1; J gene: TRBJ1-1; clone size: NA; CDR3 protein: CASSFRGPGTEAFF; CDR3 DNA: TGCGCCAGCAGCTTTCGAGGTCCGGGCACTGAAGCTTTCTTT
D gene: TRBD1; V gene: TRBV19; J gene: TRBJ2-7; clone size: NA; CDR3 protein: CASSMMGGQDEQYF; CDR3 DNA: TGTGCCAGTAGTATGATGGGGGGACAGGACGAGCAGTACTTC
D gene: TRBD2; V gene: TRBV7-9; J gene: TRBJ2-3; clone size: NA; CDR3 protein: CASSFTTSGVVDTQYF; CDR3 DNA: TGTGCCAGCAGCTTTACGACTAGCGGGGTGGTAGATACGCAGTATTTT
D gene: TRBD1; V gene: TRBV5-5; J gene: TRBJ1-5; clone size: NA; CDR3 protein: CASSLRDRGDQPQHF; CDR3 DNA: TGTGCCAGCAGCTTGAGAGACAGGGGGGATCAGCCCCAGCATTTT
D gene: NA; V gene: TRBV6-4; J gene: TRBJ1-6; clone size: few; CDR3 protein: CASSAGFGNNSPLHF; CDR3 DNA: TGTGCCAGCAGTGCGGGATTTGGGAACAATTCACCCCTCCACTTT
D gene: TRBD1; V gene: TRBV7-9; J gene: TRBJ2-5; clone size: NA; CDR3 protein: CSSSLPRLGQGTEETQYF; CDR3 DNA: TGTTCCAGCAGCCTCCCCCGTTTGGGACAGGGGACCGAAGAGACCCAGTACTTC
D gene: NA; V gene: TRBV18; J gene: TRBJ1-2; clone size: NA; CDR3 protein: CASSPTGTGNYGYTF; CDR3 DNA: TGTGCCAGCTCACCCACAGGGACGGGAAACTATGGCTACACCTTC
D gene: NA; V gene: TRBV11-3; J gene: TRBJ2-2; clone size: NA; CDR3 protein: CASSPREGELFF; CDR3 DNA: TGTGCCAGCAGCCCTCGGGAGGGGGAGCTGTTTTTT
D gene: TRBD1; V gene: TRBV25-1; J gene: TRBJ1-6; clone size: once; CDR3 protein: CASSDGQGNNSPLHF; CDR3 DNA: TGTGCCAGCAGTGATGGACAGGGAAATAATTCACCCCTCCACTTT
D gene: NA; V gene: TRBV9; J gene: TRBJ1-1; clone size: NA; CDR3 protein: CASGGGQSEAFF; CDR3 DNA: TGTGCCAGCGGGGGGGGACAAAGTGAAGCTTTCTTT
D gene: NA; V gene: TRBV15; J gene: TRBJ2-7; clone size: NA; CDR3 protein: CATSRVVSFFYEQYF; CDR3 DNA: TGTGCCACCAGCAGAGTCGTCTCCTTTTTCTACGAGCAGTACTTC
D gene: NA; V gene: TRBV12-2; J gene: TRBJ2-2; clone size: NA; CDR3 protein: CASRNTTSGRERTGELFF; CDR3 DNA: TGTGCAAGTCGCAACACGACTAGCGGGAGGGAGAGGACCGGGGAGCTGTTTTTT
D gene: TRBD1; V gene: TRBV5-1; J gene: TRBJ1-1; clone size: NA; CDR3 protein: CASSLAGLGQGASEAFF; CDR3 DNA: TGCGCCAGCAGCTTGGCCGGTCTTGGACAGGGGGCTTCTGAAGCTTTCTTT
D gene: NA; V gene: TRBV18; J gene: TRBJ2-1; clone size: NA; CDR3 protein: CASSTTAHYSYNEQFF; CDR3 DNA: TGTGCCAGCTCAACGACAGCCCATTACTCCTACAATGAGCAGTTCTTC
D gene: NA; V gene: TRBV15; J gene: TRBJ1-3; clone size: NA; CDR3 protein: CATSRDRRGFGNTIYF; CDR3 DNA: TGTGCCACCAGCAGAGATAGAAGGGGCTTTGGAAACACCATATATTTT
D gene: TRBD1; V gene: TRBV29-1; J gene: TRBJ1-6; clone size: NA; CDR3 protein: CSVGQGDSPLHF; CDR3 DNA: TGCAGCGTTGGACAGGGTGATTCACCCCTCCACTTT
D gene: NA; V gene: TRBV28; J gene: TRBJ1-3; clone size: NA; CDR3 protein: CASAKRLNTIYF; CDR3 DNA: TGTGCCAGCGCAAAGAGACTCAACACCATATATTTT
D gene: NA; V gene: TRBV28; J gene: TRBJ1-6; clone size: NA; CDR3 protein: CASSLKGSGLFNSPLHF; CDR3 DNA: TGTGCCAGCAGTTTAAAGGGTTCGGGACTCTTTAATTCACCCCTCCACTTT
D gene: TRBD1; V gene: TRBV25-1; J gene: TRBJ1-1; clone size: NA; CDR3 protein: CASNQLGGGNTEAFF; CDR3 DNA: TGTGCCAGCAATCAACTAGGGGGCGGCAACACTGAAGCTTTCTTT
D gene: TRBD1; V gene: TRBV5-1; J gene: TRBJ1-2; clone size: once; CDR3 protein: CASSSADRGRTHYGYTF; CDR3 DNA: TGCGCCAGCAGCAGCGCGGACAGGGGGCGCACTCACTATGGCTACACCTTC
D gene: TRBD1; V gene: TRBV7-9; J gene: TRBJ1-4; clone size: NA; CDR3 protein: CASSRDRWAEKLFF; CDR3 DNA: TGTGCCAGCAGCCGGGACAGGTGGGCAGAAAAACTGTTTTTT
D gene: TRBD1; V gene: TRBV7-8; J gene: TRBJ1-6; clone size: NA; CDR3 protein: CASSTRQGDNSPLHF; CDR3 DNA: TGTGCCAGCAGTACACGACAGGGAGATAATTCACCCCTCCACTTT
D gene: NA; V gene: TRBV4-2; J gene: TRBJ2-3; clone size: NA; CDR3 protein: CASSPSPANTQYF; CDR3 DNA: TGTGCCAGCAGCCCTTCCCCAGCGAATACGCAGTATTTT
D gene: NA; V gene: TRBV7-9; J gene: TRBJ2-7; clone size: NA; CDR3 protein: CASSLGAGFYEQYF; CDR3 DNA: TGTGCCAGCAGCTTAGGGGCAGGGTTCTACGAGCAGTACTTC
D gene: TRBD2; V gene: TRBV7-3; J gene: TRBJ2-1; clone size: NA; CDR3 protein: CASSYGSGGYNEQFF; CDR3 DNA: TGTGCCAGCAGCTACGGTAGCGGGGGGTACAATGAGCAGTTCTTC
D gene: TRBD1; V gene: TRBV19; J gene: TRBJ1-2; clone size: NA; CDR3 protein: CASSIVQGDYGYTF; CDR3 DNA: TGTGCCAGTAGTATAGTTCAGGGGGACTATGGCTACACCTTC
D gene: TRBD1; V gene: TRBV18; J gene: TRBJ1-2; clone size: NA; CDR3 protein: CASSHQLQTGEGPYGYTF; CDR3 DNA: TGTGCCAGCTCACATCAGCTGCAGACAGGGGAAGGTCCATATGGCTACACCTTC
D gene: TRBD1; V gene: TRBV5-1; J gene: TRBJ1-3; clone size: NA; CDR3 protein: CASSLGTGDGNTIYF; CDR3 DNA: TGCGCCAGCAGCTTGGGGACAGGGGATGGAAACACCATATATTTT
D gene: TRBD2; V gene: TRBV5-1; J gene: TRBJ2-3; clone size: NA; CDR3 protein: CASSLQAGGLSDTQYF; CDR3 DNA: TGCGCCAGCAGCTTACAAGCGGGGGGCTTATCGGATACGCAGTATTTT
D gene: NA; V gene: TRBV10-1; J gene: TRBJ2-1; clone size: NA; CDR3 protein: CASSVGAYNEQFF; CDR3 DNA: TGCGCCAGCAGTGTCGGGGCCTACAATGAGCAGTTCTTC
D gene: TRBD1; V gene: TRBV6-1; J gene: TRBJ1-3; clone size: NA; CDR3 protein: CASSENRGYLNTIYF; CDR3 DNA: TGTGCCAGCAGTGAAAACAGGGGCTACCTAAACACCATATATTTT
D gene: NA; V gene: TRBV7-4; J gene: TRBJ1-1; clone size: NA; CDR3 protein: CASSPNRDMNTEAFF; CDR3 DNA: TGTGCCAGCAGCCCAAACAGAGACATGAACACTGAAGCTTTCTTT
D gene: NA; V gene: TRBV13; J gene: TRBJ2-1; clone size: few; CDR3 protein: CASSERDGVYHNEQFF; CDR3 DNA: TGTGCCAGCAGTGAGAGGGATGGGGTTTATCACAATGAGCAGTTCTTC
D gene: TRBD1; V gene: TRBV7-8; J gene: TRBJ1-2; clone size: NA; CDR3 protein: CASSFDRGNYGYTF; CDR3 DNA: TGTGCCAGCAGCTTTGACAGGGGGAACTATGGCTACACCTTC
D gene: NA; V gene: TRBV5-6; J gene: TRBJ2-7; clone size: NA; CDR3 protein: CASSWVSGFSSYEQYF; CDR3 DNA: TGTGCCAGCAGCTGGGTTTCGGGGTTTAGCTCCTACGAGCAGTACTTC
D gene: NA; V gene: TRBV2; J gene: TRBJ1-1; clone size: NA; CDR3 protein: CASGREANTEAFF; CDR3 DNA: TGTGCCAGCGGTAGGGAGGCGAACACTGAAGCTTTCTTT
D gene: TRBD1; V gene: TRBV9; J gene: TRBJ1-2; clone size: NA; CDR3 protein: CASSTRRGDRGFGNYGYTF; CDR3 DNA: TGTGCCAGCAGCACCCGGAGGGGTGACAGGGGTTTCGGTAACTATGGCTACACCTTC
D gene: TRBD1; V gene: TRBV4-2; J gene: TRBJ2-1; clone size: NA; CDR3 protein: CASSPGTDSYNEQFF; CDR3 DNA: TGTGCCAGCAGCCCGGGGACAGACTCCTACAATGAGCAGTTCTTC
D gene: TRBD1; V gene: TRBV6-1; J gene: TRBJ1-5; clone size: NA; CDR3 protein: CASSETGGTQPQHF; CDR3 DNA: TGTGCCAGCAGTGAGACAGGGGGGACTCAGCCCCAGCATTTT
D gene: TRBD1; V gene: TRBV7-9; J gene: TRBJ2-4; clone size: NA; CDR3 protein: CASSSTGTGKNIQYF; CDR3 DNA: TGTGCCAGCAGCTCGACCGGGACAGGGAAAAACATTCAGTACTTC
D gene: NA; V gene: TRBV5-1; J gene: TRBJ1-2; clone size: NA; CDR3 protein: CASSLGGEGGYTF; CDR3 DNA: TGCGCCAGCAGCTTGGGCGGGGAGGGAGGCTACACCTTC
D gene: NA; V gene: TRBV19; J gene: TRBJ1-5; clone size: few; CDR3 protein: CASSPPPGGQPQHF; CDR3 DNA: TGTGCCAGTAGTCCACCCCCCGGGGGGCAGCCCCAGCATTTT
D gene: NA; V gene: TRBV27; J gene: TRBJ2-7; clone size: NA; CDR3 protein: CASSLKYRTAYEQYF; CDR3 DNA: TGTGCCAGCAGTTTGAAGTATCGGACAGCCTACGAGCAGTACTTC
D gene: TRBD1; V gene: TRBV28; J gene: TRBJ2-7; clone size: few; CDR3 protein: CASRRTGISYEQYF; CDR3 DNA: TGTGCCAGCAGACGGACAGGGATTTCCTACGAGCAGTACTTC